The clone carrying this TCR beta chain was counted a few times. The antigen is not known. The sample comes from a study of cytomegalovirus exposure and HLA in healthy donors. The study's findings and limits: Later analysis identified a missense DCLRE1C variant that was linked to TCR beta V- and J-gene trimming. Among the most significant clusters, several appeared linked to common viral pathogens in a later analysis. Later analysis found that TCR beta chains associated with HLA were more clonally expanded than other, equally common chains. Some V segments could not be told apart, so they were left out, TRBV6-2 and TRBV6-3 among them.

V lost 11 bases and J lost 5, with 16 bases in between. CDR3 length: 14 amino acids. Germline loops: CDR1 MNHNS, CDR2 SASEGT. PCR amplification relied on 60 Vbeta primers (plus 13 Jbeta primers). The protocol was immunoSEQ multiplex PCR, while the TCRdb copy is restricted to in-frame clones and leaves out a portion. The sample gives tens of thousands of clones, roughly 8.2% of which show up once; 2.3% is in the top ten. This receptor was obtained from a man aged 45 to 65 in good health and CMV-seronegative. Source material: PBMCs. The chain joins TRBV6-1 to TRBJ1-6; D is unresolved. CDR3 bases: TGTGCCGCTCGTGGAGGGCAAGATAATTCACCCCTCCACTTT. It translates to CAARGGQDNSPLHF.